Each of the 4 T cell receptor beta chains below was sequenced from the same sample in a study of control samples from healthy donors and cancer patients. Generated by immunoSEQ multiplex PCR, the TCRdb table keeps only in-frame clones and is missing some. In the table there are roughly 130,000 clones, about 91% of which are singletons. Source material: blood. These TCRs come from a man younger than 35 in good health.

This chain links TRBV27 with TRBJ2-7, with D hard to call. Between the trimmed V and J ends, which lost 7 bases and 6 bases, there was a span of 13 bases. This CDR3 spans 12 amino acids. CDR1 and CDR2 (germline): MNHEY, SMNVEV (reference sequence). The CDR3 nucleotides read TGTGCCAGCAAGGATTGGCTAGGCGAGCAGTACTTC. Residues: CASKDWLGEQYF.

The chain couples TRBV9 to TRBJ2-7; perhaps TRBD2 as D (5 bases). The V gene's germline CDR1 is SGDLS and CDR2 YYNGEE. Trimming cost V 3 bases and J 1 base, with 8 bases left between them. This CDR3 region has 13 residues. For the CDR3, the DNA is TGTGCCAGCAGCGCGCCGGGGTCCTACGAGCAGTACTTC. Translation: CASSAPGSYEQYF.

This chain connects TRBV30 to TRBJ1-1; D unresolved. The V end lost 0 bases, the J end lost 9 bases, and 8 bases lay between the germline ends. The CDR3 is 11 amino acids. Germline-derived CDR1 and CDR2 are GTSNPN and SVGIG (reference sequence). The CDR3 DNA reads TGTGCCTGGAGTGTATTTCTCCAAGCTTTCTTT. Protein: CAWSVFLQAFF.

In its sample, this clone was seen a few times. The rearrangement joins TRBV5-1 to TRBJ1-6, with no clear D. The CDR3 has 16 residues. Germline-derived CDR1 and CDR2 are SGHRS and YFSETQ. Trimming removed 4 bases from V and 4 bases from J, with 15 bases in between. In nucleotides, the CDR3 is TGCGCCAGCAGCCCCCTGGGCCTCTTATATAATTCACCCCTCCACTTT. As protein: CASSPLGLLYNSPLHF.